This TCR beta chain was documented in a study of cytomegalovirus exposure and HLA in healthy donors (dated 2017 in TCRdb). About the full investigation: An earlier analysis of some 620 of the donors reported approximately 300 Gb of sequence data and 95 million to 130 million unique TCR beta sequences obtained from 150 million to 200 million T cells. Among about 360 genotyped donors of the cohort, an average of about 240,000 unique TCR beta nucleotide sequences were sequenced per donor, 15% to 20% of them non-productive. An early release that covered roughly 600 HLA-typed donors contained approximately 300 gigabases of sequencing data and tens of millions of unique TCR sequences. Of the roughly 410 genotyped donors, less than 85% were placed in the genetic ancestry cluster associated with self-reported Caucasian donors. All discovery cohort repertoires had been generated on a single sequencing platform. Donor age, sex, ethnicity and CMV serostatus were collected together with the repertoire data. An earlier analysis of more than 450 of the donors used high-throughput TCR beta sequencing to judge whether each TCR beta V gene segment behaved as functional or pseudogenic. The study was designed to test whether signatures of past pathogen exposure could be identified by cataloging public T cell receptors. Rather than using new phenotypic data, the later analysis identified candidate immune exposures from TCR beta sequences and from how often those sequences occurred across donors. Four or five DR-DQ haplotypes were handled as single units for association and clustering because linkage in the cohort was strong. A separate validation cohort of 100 to 150 different subjects was used in addition to the approximately 700-subject first cohort. Both class I and class II loci were covered by HLA typing, at four-digit resolution. In a later analysis, previously published TCR beta repertoires from hundreds of donors were re-analyzed and high-resolution HLA genotyping was added so that TCR occurrence patterns could be studied. High-throughput TCR immunosequencing, statistical association of individual TCRs with disease status, and machine learning were combined to predict cytomegalovirus infection status. Genome-wide SNP genotypes for about 55% of the 666 donors were used in a later genetic analysis, which treated that subset as a discovery cohort. The number of donors typed differed by locus, with about 620-630 for A, B, C, DRB1 and DQB1, more than 500 for DQA1, about 610 for DPA1, and around 460 for DPB1. The T cell repertoires of several hundred subjects were profiled by immunosequencing and related to cytomegalovirus serostatus.

The receptor library was made with the immunoSEQ multiplex PCR assay. For the multiplex PCR, a mixture combining 60 forward primers for TCR Vbeta segments and 13 reverse primers for TCR Jbeta segments was used. The CDR3 region of rearranged TCR beta genes was amplified from genomic DNA with a multiplex PCR assay. The Illumina HiSeq System was used to sequence the amplified TCR beta libraries as 87-base-pair reads. The paper's data handling went like this. In a later analysis, some 80 million unique TCR beta chains were counted across the 690 or so repertoires, and about 10 million of these chains were shared by at least two donors. To remove PCR and sequencing errors, raw reads were error-corrected and collapsed into unique sequences using a nearest-neighbor algorithm that merged closely related sequences. CDR3 sequences were aligned to IMGT reference sequences to assign V, D and J gene segments. For a sequence to be retained, a match of at least six nucleotides was required to both a V gene segment and a J gene segment. Rearrangements were classified as productive when the CDR3 lacked stop codons and remained in frame with V and J, and all other rearrangements were classified as non-productive. Following IMGT convention, CDR3 was defined as the stretch from the second conserved V-encoded cysteine to the conserved J-encoded phenylalanine. The earlier analysis of about 640 of the donors excluded any sequence lacking an unambiguous match to a single V gene segment. In an earlier analysis of a few hundred of the donors, a V segment was called functional when productive rearrangements were above 56.7%, and segregating when the standard deviation between donors exceeded 5%. A statistical classification framework was built to diagnose cytomegalovirus status from the catalog of TCR beta chain sequences. A later analysis assigned V and J genes by comparing TCR nucleotide sequences with IMGT/GENE-DB human TR gene sequences. In a later analysis, CDR3 sequences and most-parsimonious VDJ recombination scenarios were assigned using the TCRdist pipeline. In a later analysis, every TCR beta chain was defined by the combination of its CDR3 amino acid sequence and its V-gene family, and reads without a unique V-gene family were dropped. To address suspected cross-contamination and a sequencing artifact, a later analysis removed 592 highly shared, low-generation-probability nucleotide sequences. For each public chain, a later analysis derived a clonal expansion index from normalized ranks of inferred template counts within each repertoire. In a later analysis, generation probabilities were computed with a VDJ recombination model fitted to out-of-frame rearrangements, and the resulting probabilities were checked against IGoR. Hypergeometric tests were used in a later analysis to score TCR-TCR, TCR-HLA and TCR-CMV co-occurrence, with a repertoire-size bias correction applied to the TCR pairs. To estimate false discovery rates, a later analysis permuted the HLA or CMV assignments 20 times. In a later analysis, co-occurring TCRs were grouped using DBSCAN, and TCRdist sequence similarity was added for clustering within HLA-allele-positive subsets. For co-occurrence clustering, repertoires with fewer than 30,000 or more than 120,000 public chains were excluded, along with four or five repertoires with anomalous nucleotide sharing. The clones in this table, taken by TCRdb from immuneACCESS, are in-frame only. Not every clone is retained; where verified, under half of the shortfall comes from an unresolved V gene, and the cause of the rest is unknown. V and J calls and clone size are those listed in that table; D and trimming were worked out from the DNA. The sample yields 140,000 to 150,000 clones; roughly 77% were counted once. Of the sample, 3.9% falls within the top ten clones.

Findings and caveats that apply to the study as a whole: Because some donors lacked HLA typing at each locus, the association tests relied only on the typed subset. Across donors, most TCR sequences were observed very rarely, whereas some public TCRs were present in many individuals. Assigning TCR associations to individual alleles was difficult when HLA alleles, especially DR and DQ, strongly co-occurred. A few of the identified cytomegalovirus-associated TCR beta chains were confirmed in vitro to be specific for cytomegalovirus antigens. In a later analysis, TCR association rates were found to vary across HLA loci, with the most associated TCRs seen for DRB1 alleles and the fewest for HLA-C alleles. Cytomegalovirus status was reported to be diagnosed by the classifier with high specificity and sensitivity in both the original and validation cohorts. In a later genetic analysis, a missense DCLRE1C variant was associated with V-gene and J-gene trimming of TCR beta chains, and the association was replicated in an independent cohort. The study listed 150 to 200 TCR beta chains as associated with cytomegalovirus. In a later analysis, HLA-associated TCR beta chains were found to be more clonally expanded and to have lower generation probabilities than equally common non-associated chains. At a false discovery rate of 0.05, a later analysis linked 15,000 to 20,000 TCR beta sequences to specific HLA alleles. CMV serostatus was the only immune exposure information available for the cohort. Some IMGT-functional V segments, including TRBV6-2 and TRBV6-3, could not be told apart with the 87-base-pair reads, so those segments were excluded. According to the authors, the approach could potentially be generalized to other disease states and immunological phenotypes. The presence/absence analyses assumed that sequencing depth was roughly uniform across donors, and that assumption may not be true. According to a later genetic analysis, donors in an Asian-associated ancestry cluster had fewer N-insertions in productive TCRs than the approximately 670-donor mean. In an earlier analysis of approximately 590 of the donors, most TCR beta V segments appeared in productive rearrangements about 87% or about 30% of the time, broadly matching IMGT annotations. Because counts were too low, some 17 rarely observed V segments, including chromosome 9 orphons, were excluded from the earlier analysis of 587 of the donors. A further reported finding was that TCR beta sequences accurately predicted the HLA-A and HLA-B alleles for most subjects in the first cohort. In this cohort, only TCR beta chains were sequenced, and detectable features were limited by the absence of alpha or paired-chain data. In a later analysis, several top co-occurrence clusters were reported to appear linked to parvovirus B19, influenza, CMV and Epstein-Barr virus. Most CMV-associated TCR beta chains appeared to be HLA-restricted in a later analysis, and the HLA associations seemed to be driven largely by CMV exposure. Correlated functional status among segregating V segments might be attributable to linkage disequilibrium, but an unknown experimental factor could not be ruled out. A cluster of highly shared sequence variants was judged likely to be a technical artifact of the sequencing pipeline.

Measured from the cysteine to the phenylalanine, the CDR3 is 17 residues long. The entry retains the CDR3 DNA only, 51 bases that are in frame from base 1. The germline V gene sets CDR1 to SGHVS and CDR2 to FNYEAQ. On this clone: This clone's antigen is unknown. One end of the junction varies from germline; a read error may be responsible.

In total, over 600 healthy bone marrow donors made up the cohort. At the time of sampling, all cohort members were nominally healthy, though unrecorded immune exposures were likely present. The donor was CMV seronegative and was included in the group of hundreds of seronegative cohort members. Each donor provided a peripheral blood sample, and peripheral blood mononuclear cells were used for TCR beta sequencing. The Qiagen DNeasy Blood Extraction Kit was used to extract genomic DNA from the blood cell samples. This sequence originates from a male donor in good health and CMV-seronegative. The chain links TRBV7-6 with TRBJ2-4; the central 9 bases match TRBD1. The sample consisted of PBMCs. CDR3 loop: CASSLAGTGLAKNSQYF. In nucleotide form, the sequence is TGTGCCAGCAGCTTAGCCGGGACAGGGCTAGCCAAAAACAGTCAGTACTTC.